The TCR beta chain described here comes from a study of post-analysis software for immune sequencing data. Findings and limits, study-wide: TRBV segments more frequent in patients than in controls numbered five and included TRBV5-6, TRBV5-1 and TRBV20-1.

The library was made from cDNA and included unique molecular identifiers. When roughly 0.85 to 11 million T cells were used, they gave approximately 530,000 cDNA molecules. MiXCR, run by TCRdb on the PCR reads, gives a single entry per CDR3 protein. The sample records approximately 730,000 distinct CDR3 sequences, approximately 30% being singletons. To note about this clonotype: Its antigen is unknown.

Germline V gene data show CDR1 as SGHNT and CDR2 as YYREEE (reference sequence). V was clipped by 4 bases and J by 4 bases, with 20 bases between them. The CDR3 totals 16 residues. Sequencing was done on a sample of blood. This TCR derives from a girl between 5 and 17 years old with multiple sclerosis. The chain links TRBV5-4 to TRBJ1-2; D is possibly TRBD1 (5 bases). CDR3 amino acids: CASSDTGTEVGYGYTF. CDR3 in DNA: TGTGCCAGCAGCGATACCGGGACCGAAGTAGGCTATGGCTACACCTTC.